Following are 8 T cell receptor beta chains from one sample sequenced in a study of cytomegalovirus exposure and HLA in healthy donors. A multiplex PCR was run with 60 Vbeta primers and 13 Jbeta primers. The table came from immunoSEQ multiplex PCR; TCRdb's copy has only in-frame clones and leaves some out. The sample has around 160,000 clones, about 71% seen once; the top ten hold less than 3%. The sequencing sample was made of PBMCs. These receptors were taken from a woman aged 40-49 years in good health and CMV-seropositive.

This clone turned up a few times. V and J are TRBV6-5 and TRBJ2-7, with 8 bases fitting TRBD2. This CDR3 has 13 amino acids. Germline CDR1 MNHEY, CDR2 SVGAGI. V lost 7 bases and J lost 4; bases outside the gene matches: 6. CDR3 bases: TGTGCCAGCACAGGACTAGCAGAATACGAGCAGTACTTC. Protein sequence: CASTGLAEYEQYF.

The chain is built from TRBV4-3 and TRBJ2-1; D gene unclear. This CDR3 comprises 17 residues. The V and J ends lost 0 bases and 0 bases respectively, with 12 bases between them. Per germline, CDR1 LGHNA and CDR2 YSLEER. As DNA, the CDR3 is TGCGCCAGCAGCCAAGATTTCGGCGGAGTCTCCTACAATGAGCAGTTCTTC. As protein: CASSQDFGGVSYNEQFF.

V is TRBV28 and J is TRBJ1-3, with D perhaps TRBD1 (5 bases). CDR3 length: 14 residues. Germline V lookup: CDR1 MDHEN, CDR2 SYDVKM. The ends were cut back, 11 bases at V and 1 base at J, with 15 bases in the middle. The CDR3 DNA sequence: TGTGCCGCCAGGGACGGGGGATCTGGAAACACCATATATTTT. Its protein is CAARDGGSGNTIYF. Full variable domain (missing parts from reference TRBV28 and TRBJ1-3): DVKVTQSSRYLVKRTGEKVFLECVQDMDHENMFWYRQDPGLGLRLIYFSYDVKMKEKGDIPEGYSVSREKKERFSLILESASTNQTSMYLCAARDGGSGNTIYFGEGSWLTVV.

This chain joins TRBV5-6 and TRBJ1-2; the D is unclear. Germline loops: CDR1 SGHDT, CDR2 YYEEEE. V was cut by 0 bases and J by 5 bases, with 5 bases left in between. This CDR3 comprises 12 residues. In DNA form, the CDR3 reads TGTGCCAGCAGCTTGGCCAGTTATGGCTACACCTTC. Its protein product is CASSLASYGYTF.

The sample holds a few counts of this clone. This chain connects TRBV29-1 to TRBJ2-1, with TRBD2 identical over 12 bases. V shed 4 bases, J shed 8 bases, and the junction held 6 bases outside the gene matches. CDR1 is SQVTM and CDR2 is ANQGSEA in the germline V gene. This CDR3 comprises 14 residues. CDR3 amino acids: CSVGASGGADEQFF. The CDR3 DNA reads TGCAGCGTTGGGGCTAGCGGGGGGGCTGATGAGCAGTTCTTC.

The gene calls are TRBV5-1 and TRBJ1-1; D is uncertain. Germline CDR1 SGHRS, CDR2 YFSETQ. Trimming left V 1 base short and J 6 bases short, with 7 bases between. The CDR3 extends over 12 amino acids. DNA for the CDR3: TGCGCCAGCAGCTTGAATATCGCTGAAGCTTTCTTT. Its protein is CASSLNIAEAFF.

V gene TRBV28 combines with J gene TRBJ1-4; perhaps TRBD1 as D (5 bases). CDR3 length: 13 amino acids. Per germline, CDR1 MDHEN and CDR2 SYDVKM. V was trimmed by 3 bases and J by 7 bases, leaving 9 bases between them. CDR3 region: CASSLDRGEKLFF. In nucleotides, the CDR3 is TGTGCCAGCAGTTTGGATAGGGGTGAAAAACTGTTTTTT.

On this clone itself: Sequence at one end of the junction differs from germline and may be a read error. This chain links TRBV19 with TRBJ1-2, with D perhaps TRBD1 (5 bases). Germline V lookup: CDR1 LNHDA, CDR2 SQIVND (reference sequence). CDR3 length: 13 residues. CDR3 protein: CASTSRGIYGYPF. The CDR3 DNA is TGTGCCAGTACCTCGCGGGGGATCTATGGCTACCCCTTC.